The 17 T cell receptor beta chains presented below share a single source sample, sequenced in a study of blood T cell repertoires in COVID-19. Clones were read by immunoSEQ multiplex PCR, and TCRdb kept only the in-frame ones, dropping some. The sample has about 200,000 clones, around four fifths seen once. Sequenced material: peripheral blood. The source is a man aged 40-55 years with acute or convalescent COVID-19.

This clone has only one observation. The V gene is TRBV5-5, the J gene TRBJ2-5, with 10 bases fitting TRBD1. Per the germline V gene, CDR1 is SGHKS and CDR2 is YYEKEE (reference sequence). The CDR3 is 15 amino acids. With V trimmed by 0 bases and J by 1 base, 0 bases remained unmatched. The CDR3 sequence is CASSLGDRGQETQYF. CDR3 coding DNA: TGTGCCAGCAGCTTGGGGGACAGGGGCCAAGAGACCCAGTACTTC.

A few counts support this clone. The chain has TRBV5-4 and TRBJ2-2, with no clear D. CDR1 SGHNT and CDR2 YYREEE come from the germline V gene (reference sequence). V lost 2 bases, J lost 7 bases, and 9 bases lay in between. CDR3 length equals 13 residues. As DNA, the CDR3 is TGTGCCAGCAGCTTCGCGAGGAACGGGGAGCTGTTTTTT. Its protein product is CASSFARNGELFF.

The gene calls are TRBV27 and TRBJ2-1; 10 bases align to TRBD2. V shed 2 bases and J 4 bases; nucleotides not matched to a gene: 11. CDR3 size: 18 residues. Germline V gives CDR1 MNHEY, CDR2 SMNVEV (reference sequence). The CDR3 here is CASSLGAGGPRGYNEQFF. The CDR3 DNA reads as TGTGCCAGCAGTTTAGGAGCGGGAGGGCCGAGGGGGTACAATGAGCAGTTCTTC.

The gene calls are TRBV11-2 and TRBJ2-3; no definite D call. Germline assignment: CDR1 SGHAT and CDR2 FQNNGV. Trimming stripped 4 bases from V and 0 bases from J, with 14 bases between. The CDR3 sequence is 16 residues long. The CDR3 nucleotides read TGTGCCAGCAGCTCCCACAGCCGTCTTAGCACAGATACGCAGTATTTT. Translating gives CASSSHSRLSTDTQYF.

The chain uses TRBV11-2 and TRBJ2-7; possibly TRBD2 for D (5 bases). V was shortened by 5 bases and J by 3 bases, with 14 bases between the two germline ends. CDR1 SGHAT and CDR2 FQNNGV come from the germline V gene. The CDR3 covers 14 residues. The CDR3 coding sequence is TGTGCCAGCAGCACCGGACGGGGTTACTACGAGCAGTACTTC. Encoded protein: CASSTGRGYYEQYF.

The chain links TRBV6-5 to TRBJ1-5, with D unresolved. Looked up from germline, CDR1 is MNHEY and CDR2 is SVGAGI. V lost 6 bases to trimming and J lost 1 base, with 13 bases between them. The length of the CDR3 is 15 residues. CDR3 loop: CASSPGRFSNQPQHF. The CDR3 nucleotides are TGTGCCAGCAGCCCGGGAAGGTTCAGCAATCAGCCCCAGCATTTT.

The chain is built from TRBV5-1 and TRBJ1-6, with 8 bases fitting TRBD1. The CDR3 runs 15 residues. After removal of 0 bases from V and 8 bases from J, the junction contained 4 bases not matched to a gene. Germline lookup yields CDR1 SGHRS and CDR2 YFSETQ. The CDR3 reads CASSLVGQVDSPLHF. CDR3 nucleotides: TGCGCCAGCAGCTTGGTGGGACAGGTTGATTCACCCCTCCACTTT.

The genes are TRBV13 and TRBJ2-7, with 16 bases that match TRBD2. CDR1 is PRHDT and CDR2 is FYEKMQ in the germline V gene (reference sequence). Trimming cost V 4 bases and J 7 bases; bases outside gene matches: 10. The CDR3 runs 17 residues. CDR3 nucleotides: TGTGCCAGCAGCTCCCAGGGACTAGCGGGAGGGCCGGGGGAGCAGTACTTC. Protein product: CASSSQGLAGGPGEQYF. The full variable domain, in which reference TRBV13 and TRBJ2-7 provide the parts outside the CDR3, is AAGVIQSPRHLIKEKRETATLKCYPIPRHDTVYWYQQGPGQDPQFLISFYEKMQSDKGSIPDRFSAQQFSDYHSELNMSSLELGDSALYFCASSSQGLAGGPGEQYFGPGTRLTVT.

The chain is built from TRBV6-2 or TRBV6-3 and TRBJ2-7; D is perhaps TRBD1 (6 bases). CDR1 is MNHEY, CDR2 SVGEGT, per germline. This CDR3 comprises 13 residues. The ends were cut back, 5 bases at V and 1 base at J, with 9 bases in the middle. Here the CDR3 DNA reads TGTGCCAGCAGTAGAGGACAGTCCTACGAGCAGTACTTC. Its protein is CASSRGQSYEQYF.

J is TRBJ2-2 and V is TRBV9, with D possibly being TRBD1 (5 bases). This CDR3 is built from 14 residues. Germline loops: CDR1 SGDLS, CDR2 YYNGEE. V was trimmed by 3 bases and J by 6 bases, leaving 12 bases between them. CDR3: CASSEVGVAGELFF. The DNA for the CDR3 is TGTGCCAGCAGCGAGGTAGGGGTAGCCGGGGAGCTGTTTTTT.

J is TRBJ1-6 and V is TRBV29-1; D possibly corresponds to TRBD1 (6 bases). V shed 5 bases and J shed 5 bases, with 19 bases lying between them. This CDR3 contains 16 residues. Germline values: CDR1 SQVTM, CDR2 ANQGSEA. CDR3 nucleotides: TGCAGCGTTCGTACCGGGGGGGCGTACGATAATTCACCCCTCCACTTT. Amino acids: CSVRTGGAYDNSPLHF.

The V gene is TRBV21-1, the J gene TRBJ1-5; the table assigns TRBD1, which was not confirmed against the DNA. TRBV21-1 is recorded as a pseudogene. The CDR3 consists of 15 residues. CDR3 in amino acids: CATLKTGIGNQPQHF. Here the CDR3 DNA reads TGTGCCACCCTCAAGACAGGGATCGGCAATCAGCCCCAGCATTTT.

This chain's CDR3 is CASSQDQGVTGELFF. The DNA of the CDR3 is TGTGCCAGCAGCCAAGATCAGGGGGTCACCGGGGAGCTGTTTTTT. J is TRBJ2-2 and V is TRBV3-1 (or the pseudogene TRBV3-2); TRBD1 aligns across 7 bases. V was pared by 0 bases and J by 4 bases, with 2 bases of the junction left unmatched. The CDR3 length is 15 residues. Looked up from germline, CDR1 is LGHDT and CDR2 is YNNKEL (reference sequence).

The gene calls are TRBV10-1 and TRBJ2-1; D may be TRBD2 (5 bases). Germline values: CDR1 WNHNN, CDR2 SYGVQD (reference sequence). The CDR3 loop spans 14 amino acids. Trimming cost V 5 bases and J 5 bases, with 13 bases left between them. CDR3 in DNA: TGCGCCAGCAGTAGCGGATATGTCCACAATGAGCAGTTCTTC. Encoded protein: CASSSGYVHNEQFF.

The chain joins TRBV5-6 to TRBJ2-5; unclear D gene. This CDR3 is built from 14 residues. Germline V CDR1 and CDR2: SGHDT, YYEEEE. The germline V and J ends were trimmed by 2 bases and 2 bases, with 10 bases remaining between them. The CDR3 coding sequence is TGTGCCAGCAGCTTCATGACTTCGCAAGAGACCCAGTACTTC. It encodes CASSFMTSQETQYF. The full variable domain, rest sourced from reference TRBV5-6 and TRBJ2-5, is DAGVTQSPTHLIKTRGQQVTLRCSPKSGHDTVSWYQQALGQGPQFIFQYYEEEERQRGNFPDRFSGHQFPNYSSELNVNALLLGDSALYLCASSFMTSQETQYFGPGTRLLVL.

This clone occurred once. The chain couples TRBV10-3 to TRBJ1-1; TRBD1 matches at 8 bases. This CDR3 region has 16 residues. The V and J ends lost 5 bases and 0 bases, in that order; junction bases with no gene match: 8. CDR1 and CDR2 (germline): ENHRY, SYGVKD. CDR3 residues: CAISSGQGRMNTEAFF. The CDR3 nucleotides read TGTGCCATCAGTTCCGGACAGGGTAGGATGAACACTGAAGCTTTCTTT.

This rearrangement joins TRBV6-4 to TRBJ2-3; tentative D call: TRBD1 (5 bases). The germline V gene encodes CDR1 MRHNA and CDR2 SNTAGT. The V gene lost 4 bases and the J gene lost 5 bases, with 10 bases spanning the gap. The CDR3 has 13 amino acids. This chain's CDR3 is CASSVRAGDTQYF. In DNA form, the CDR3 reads TGTGCCAGCAGTGTCAGGGCCGGAGATACGCAGTATTTT.